This entry lists 27 T cell receptor beta chains sequenced from one sample in a study of human T cells and chemical hapten exposure. TCRdb reanalysed the RACE reads using MiXCR and keeps one entry per CDR3 protein. This table has 52,000 or so distinct CDR3 sequences, roughly a tenth appearing once. Time point given: pre-sensitization, week 0. As to treatment: therapeutic diphenylcyclopropenone sensitization with weekly scalp DPC. This material consisted of whole blood, taken in connection with sensitization to the hapten diphenylcyclopropenone (DPC). The source of these receptors is a man aged 40-55 years with alopecia areata. Some clones in this sample may be carry-over from other donors' samples.

This chain's CDR3 is CASSRTGKGTDTQYF. In DNA form, the CDR3 reads TGTGCCAGCAGCCGGACAGGGAAGGGCACAGATACGCAGTATTTT. This chain connects TRBV12-3 or TRBV12-4 to TRBJ2-3, with TRBD1 matching 8 bases. CDR3 length: 15 amino acids. V shed 6 bases, J shed 1 base, and the junction held 6 bases outside the gene matches.

This clonotype occurred many times. The V and J genes are TRBV12-3 or TRBV12-4 and TRBJ1-1, with TRBD1 matching 7 bases. The V and J ends lost 6 bases and 0 bases, in that order; junction bases with no gene match: 4. The CDR3 contains 14 residues. The DNA of the CDR3 is TGTGCCAGCAGGGGACAGACCATGAACACTGAAGCTTTCTTT. Its protein is CASRGQTMNTEAFF.

This clonotype was seen at least ten times. This rearrangement joins TRBV5-6 to TRBJ1-1; D is uncertain. The CDR3 loop spans 15 amino acids. V was pared by 2 bases and J by 5 bases, with 16 bases between. Germline V gives CDR1 SGHDT, CDR2 YYEEEE. CDR3 coding DNA: TGTGCCAGCAGCTTCCCCCGGACGGAGCGGACTGAAGCTTTCTTT. This translates into CASSFPRTERTEAFF.

This clonotype turned up a few times. The chain has TRBV6-6 and TRBJ1-1; D is unresolved. The CDR3 is 14 residues long. Germline values: CDR1 MNHNY, CDR2 SVGAGI (reference sequence). Trimming stripped 0 bases from V and 6 bases from J, with 11 bases between. CDR3 protein: CASSYSTAKPEAFF. CDR3 in DNA: TGTGCCAGCAGTTACTCGACCGCGAAGCCTGAAGCTTTCTTT.

The J gene is TRBJ1-2, the V gene TRBV28, with 7 bases aligning to TRBD1. The CDR3 runs to 12 residues. Germline V gene sequence: CDR1 MDHEN, CDR2 SYDVKM. J lost 5 bases, V lost 10 bases, and 7 bases had no gene match. The CDR3 DNA is TGTGCCATCCTGACAGGGCAGTATGGCTACACCTTC. Its translation is CAILTGQYGYTF.

This clonotype showed up many times. The chain recombines TRBV5-1 with TRBJ2-1, with TRBD2 matching 8 bases. This CDR3 contains 15 residues. CDR1 is SGHRS, CDR2 YFSETQ, per germline. The ends lost 4 bases at V and 2 bases at J; junction bases unmatched: 5. Written as DNA, the CDR3 is TGCGCCAGCAGCAGGTCGGGAGGGCCCTACAATGAGCAGTTCTTC. Translated, it gives CASSRSGGPYNEQFF. Full variable domain (rest looked up from reference TRBV5-1 and TRBJ2-1): KAGVTQTPRYLIKTRGQQVTLSCSPISGHRSVSWYQQTPGQGLQFLFEYFSETQRNKGNFPGRFSGRQFSNSRSEMNVSTLELGDSALYLCASSRSGGPYNEQFFGPGTRLTVL.

This clonotype was detected ten times or more. The J gene is TRBJ2-1, the V gene TRBV9; 9 positions match TRBD2. The germline CDR1 and CDR2 sequences are SGDLS and YYNGEE. Unmatched junction bases numbered 6, after V lost 4 bases and J lost 4 bases. The length of the CDR3 is 15 residues. CDR3 residues: CASSPPGLAYNEQFF. The CDR3 nucleotides read TGTGCCAGCAGCCCACCGGGACTAGCTTACAATGAGCAGTTCTTC.

In this sample, this clonotype turned up a few times. This chain links TRBV6-2 or TRBV6-3 with TRBJ2-7; a weak D match, TRBD2 (6 bases). The ends were cut back, 6 bases at V and 2 bases at J, with 11 bases in the middle. CDR1 is MNHEY, CDR2 SVGEGT, per germline. There are 13 residues in the CDR3. This CDR3 is CASRPLATYEQYF. CDR3 bases: TGTGCCAGCAGACCTCTAGCGACCTACGAGCAGTACTTC.

This clonotype was found a few times. This sequence joins TRBV7-2 and TRBJ1-2; weak D call: TRBD1 (5 bases). From germline, CDR1 is SGHTA and CDR2 FQGNSA. The CDR3 loop spans 16 amino acids. V lost 4 bases and J 5 bases, leaving 20 bases between the germline ends. CDR3 amino acids: CASSSRTSIPLYGYTF. The CDR3 DNA sequence: TGTGCCAGCAGCTCCCGGACATCTATCCCCCTATATGGCTACACCTTC.

This clonotype appeared many times. The chain carries TRBV24-1 and TRBJ1-2, with D unresolved. The V gene lost 5 bases and the J gene lost 2 bases, with 8 bases spanning the gap. Germline lookup yields CDR1 KGHDR and CDR2 SFDVKD. The CDR3 is 13 residues long. The DNA of the CDR3 is TGTGCCACCAGTGTAGACAAGAACTATGGCTACACCTTC. Encoded protein: CATSVDKNYGYTF.

This clonotype was observed at least ten times. This rearrangement joins TRBV6-5 to TRBJ2-3; no clear D. Germline CDR1 MNHEY, CDR2 SVGAGI. The CDR3 totals 13 residues. Trimming cost V 6 bases and J 1 base, with 8 bases left between them. The CDR3 nucleotides read TGTGCCAGCAGCCTCGGTGGCACAGATACGCAGTATTTT. This translates into CASSLGGTDTQYF.

This clonotype was counted at least ten times. The chain employs TRBV30 and TRBJ2-7; D may be TRBD2 (5 bases). The CDR3 length is 12 residues. Per germline, CDR1 GTSNPN and CDR2 SVGIG (reference sequence). The V gene lost 1 base and the J gene lost 3 bases, with 7 bases spanning the gap. DNA of the CDR3: TGTGCCTGGAGTGCTAGCCGCTACGAGCAGTACTTC. Translated: CAWSASRYEQYF.

At least ten counts were recorded for this clonotype. The V call is TRBV4-1, the J call TRBJ2-1; D gene unclear. Germline V gives CDR1 MGHRA, CDR2 YSYEKL. The CDR3 covers 17 residues. The V end was cut by 1 base, the J end by 0 bases, with 13 bases between. The CDR3, as DNA: TGCGCCAGCAGCCAAGTACGTTACTGGAGCTCCTACAATGAGCAGTTCTTC. It yields the protein CASSQVRYWSSYNEQFF.

The chain employs TRBV3-1 and TRBJ2-7, with 9 bases that match TRBD1. Unmatched junction bases numbered 12, after V lost 0 bases and J lost 3 bases. Germline V lookup: CDR1 LGHDT, CDR2 YNNKEL (reference sequence). The CDR3 contains 18 residues. DNA of the CDR3: TGTGCCAGCAGCCAAGATAGTCGGGGCGGGACAGGGTTCTACGAGCAGTACTTC. This encodes CASSQDSRGGTGFYEQYF.

The rearrangement uses TRBV20-1 and TRBJ2-5, with 7 bases fitting TRBD2. Germline CDR1 is DFQATT and CDR2 is SNEGSKA (reference sequence). The CDR3 totals 15 residues. The V segment lost 5 bases and the J segment 4 bases; nucleotides outside the gene matches: 13. DNA for the CDR3: TGCAGTGCTTCTGCCGGGACTTGGGGGGGAGAGACCCAGTACTTC. It encodes CSASAGTWGGETQYF.

The chain joins TRBV28 to TRBJ2-3; D is unresolved. The ends were cut back, 3 bases at V and 2 bases at J, with 6 bases in the middle. In germline, CDR1 is MDHEN, CDR2 SYDVKM. The CDR3 is 13 residues long. The DNA of the CDR3 is TGTGCCAGCAGTTTTCCTTACACAGATACGCAGTATTTT. Amino acid sequence: CASSFPYTDTQYF.

This clonotype was seen more than once but under ten times. The chain couples TRBV29-1 to TRBJ1-1; TRBD1 is a possible D gene (6 bases). The CDR3 covers 15 residues. V was pared by 2 bases and J by 2 bases, with 15 bases between. The germline V gene encodes CDR1 SQVTM and CDR2 ANQGSEA. The CDR3 DNA reads as TGCAGCGTTGAAATGGGGGGGCTGGAAAACACTGAAGCTTTCTTT. It specifies CSVEMGGLENTEAFF.

This chain connects TRBV7-2 to TRBJ1-4; D may be TRBD1 (5 bases). The CDR3 contains 15 residues. Deletions cut 8 bases from V and 5 bases from J, with 18 bases between. Germline assignment: CDR1 SGHTA and CDR2 FQGNSA. The DNA for the CDR3 is TGTGCCAGCCGATCTGTTGGGACCAAAAATGAAAAACTGTTTTTT. It translates to CASRSVGTKNEKLFF.

In its sample, this clonotype was seen many times. The rearrangement joins TRBV28 to TRBJ1-6; 9 nucleotides match TRBD1. The germline V gene has CDR1 MDHEN and CDR2 SYDVKM. The junction had 4 bases not matched to a gene; V was cut back by 6 bases and J by 7 bases. The CDR3 consists of 14 residues. CDR3 DNA sequence: TGTGCCAGCAGGAAGACAGGGGGGAATTCACCCCTCCACTTT. This encodes CASRKTGGNSPLHF.

The sample holds many counts of this clonotype. The CDR3 spells CAWSVLAEFNEQFF. The CDR3 region has the DNA TGTGCCTGGAGTGTACTAGCGGAGTTCAATGAGCAGTTCTTC. The chain carries TRBV30 and TRBJ2-1, with TRBD2 matching over 8 bases. Trimming removed 0 bases from V and 6 bases from J; junction bases left unmatched: 4. Per the germline V gene, CDR1 is GTSNPN and CDR2 is SVGIG (reference sequence). This CDR3 is 14 amino acids long.

The chain recombines TRBV21-1 with TRBJ1-1. TRBV21-1 is a documented pseudogene. This CDR3 region has 14 residues. The CDR3 sequence is CATQTVVEGTEAFF. The DNA for the CDR3 is TGTGCCACCCAGACGGTGGTTGAAGGTACTGAAGCTTTCTTT.

This clonotype came up many times. The chain employs TRBV7-9 and TRBJ1-1, with a tentative D call TRBD1 (5 bases). The V and J ends lost 3 bases and 4 bases respectively, with 12 bases between them. The germline V gene encodes CDR1 SEHNR and CDR2 FQNEAQ (reference sequence). The CDR3 runs to 14 residues. CDR3 sequence (DNA): TGTGCCAGCAGCTTCCCGAGGACAACCACTGAAGCTTTCTTT. Amino acid sequence: CASSFPRTTTEAFF. Complete variable domain (other parts from reference TRBV7-9 and TRBJ1-1): DTGVSQNPRHKITKRGQNVTFRCDPISEHNRLYWYRQTLGQGPEFLTYFQNEAQLEKSRLLSDRFSAERPKGSFSTLEIQRTEQGDSAMYLCASSFPRTTTEAFFGQGTRLTVV.

This clonotype was observed a few times. The chain uses TRBV7-2 and TRBJ2-2; 9 positions agree with TRBD1. The CDR3 runs to 17 residues. Germline V gene lookup returns CDR1 SGHTA and CDR2 FQGNSA. V lost 0 bases to trimming and J lost 5 bases; unmatched junction nucleotides: 7. The CDR3, as DNA: TGTGCCAGCAGCTTAGCGATACAGGGGGCTGGTACCGGGGAGCTGTTTTTT. This encodes CASSLAIQGAGTGELFF.

The chain employs TRBV27 and TRBJ2-2; D gene unclear. The germline CDR1 and CDR2 sequences are MNHEY and SMNVEV (reference sequence). The CDR3 is made up of 15 amino acids. V was trimmed by 6 bases and J by 0 bases, leaving 11 bases between them. Here the CDR3 reads CASRPTPANTGELFF. In nucleotides, the CDR3 is TGTGCCAGCAGACCGACACCAGCGAACACCGGGGAGCTGTTTTTT.

This clonotype occurred many times. This chain joins TRBV23-1 and TRBJ2-7; no clear D gene. TRBV23-1 qualifies as an ORF whose function is uncertain. Trimming took 4 bases from V and 2 from J, leaving 15 bases between them. CDR3 length equals 15 residues. As DNA, the CDR3 is TGCGCCAGCAGTCGAGATCCTCCCAGTCCCTACGAGCAGTACTTC. Protein: CASSRDPPSPYEQYF.

V usage is TRBV11-2 and J usage is TRBJ2-3; D is ambiguous. Per germline, CDR1 SGHAT and CDR2 FQNNGV. The ends were cut back, 6 bases at V and 0 bases at J, with 4 bases in the middle. The CDR3 spans 12 residues. The CDR3: CASRLSTDTQYF. CDR3 DNA sequence: TGTGCCAGCAGACTAAGCACAGATACGCAGTATTTT.

In this sample, this clonotype turned up many times. This chain links TRBV6-2 or TRBV6-3 with TRBJ2-2, with 10 bases identical to TRBD2. The CDR3 has 17 amino acids. The trim removed 0 bases at V and 5 bases at J, leaving 6 bases unmatched. Germline assignment: CDR1 MNHEY and CDR2 SVGEGT. This CDR3 is CASSYSLAGVGTGELFF. In DNA form, the CDR3 reads TGTGCCAGCAGTTACTCCCTAGCGGGAGTCGGAACCGGGGAGCTGTTTTTT.